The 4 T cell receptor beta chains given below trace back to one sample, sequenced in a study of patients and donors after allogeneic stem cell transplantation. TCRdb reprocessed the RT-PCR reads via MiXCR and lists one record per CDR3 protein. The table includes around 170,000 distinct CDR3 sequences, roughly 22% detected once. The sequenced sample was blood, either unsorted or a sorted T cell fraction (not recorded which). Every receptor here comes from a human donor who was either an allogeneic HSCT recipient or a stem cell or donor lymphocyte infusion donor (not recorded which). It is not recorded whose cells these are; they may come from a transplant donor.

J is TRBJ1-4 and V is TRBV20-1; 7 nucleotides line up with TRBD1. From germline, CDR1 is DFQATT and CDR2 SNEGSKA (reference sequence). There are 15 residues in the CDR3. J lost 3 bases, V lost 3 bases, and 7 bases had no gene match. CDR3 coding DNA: TGCAGTGCTAGCATGCCGGGACAGCCTAATGAAAAACTGTTTTTT. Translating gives CSASMPGQPNEKLFF.

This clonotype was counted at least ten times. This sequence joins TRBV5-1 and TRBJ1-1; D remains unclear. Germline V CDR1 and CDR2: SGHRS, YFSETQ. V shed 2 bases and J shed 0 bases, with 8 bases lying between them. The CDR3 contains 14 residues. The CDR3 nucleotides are TGCGCCAGCAGCTTCACTCAAGTGAACACTGAAGCTTTCTTT. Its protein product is CASSFTQVNTEAFF.

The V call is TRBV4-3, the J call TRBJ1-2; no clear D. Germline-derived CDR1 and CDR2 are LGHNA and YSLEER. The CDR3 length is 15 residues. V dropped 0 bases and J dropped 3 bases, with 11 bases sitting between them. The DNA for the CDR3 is TGCGCCAGCAGCCAAGAAGTACCCGCCCACTATGGCTACACCTTC. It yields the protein CASSQEVPAHYGYTF.

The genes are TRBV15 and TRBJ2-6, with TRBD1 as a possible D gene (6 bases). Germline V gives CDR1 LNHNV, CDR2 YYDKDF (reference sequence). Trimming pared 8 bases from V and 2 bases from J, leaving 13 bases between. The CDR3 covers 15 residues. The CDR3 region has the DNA TGTGCCACCGGGGACAACCTACCTGGGGCCAACGTCCTGACTTTC. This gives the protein CATGDNLPGANVLTF.